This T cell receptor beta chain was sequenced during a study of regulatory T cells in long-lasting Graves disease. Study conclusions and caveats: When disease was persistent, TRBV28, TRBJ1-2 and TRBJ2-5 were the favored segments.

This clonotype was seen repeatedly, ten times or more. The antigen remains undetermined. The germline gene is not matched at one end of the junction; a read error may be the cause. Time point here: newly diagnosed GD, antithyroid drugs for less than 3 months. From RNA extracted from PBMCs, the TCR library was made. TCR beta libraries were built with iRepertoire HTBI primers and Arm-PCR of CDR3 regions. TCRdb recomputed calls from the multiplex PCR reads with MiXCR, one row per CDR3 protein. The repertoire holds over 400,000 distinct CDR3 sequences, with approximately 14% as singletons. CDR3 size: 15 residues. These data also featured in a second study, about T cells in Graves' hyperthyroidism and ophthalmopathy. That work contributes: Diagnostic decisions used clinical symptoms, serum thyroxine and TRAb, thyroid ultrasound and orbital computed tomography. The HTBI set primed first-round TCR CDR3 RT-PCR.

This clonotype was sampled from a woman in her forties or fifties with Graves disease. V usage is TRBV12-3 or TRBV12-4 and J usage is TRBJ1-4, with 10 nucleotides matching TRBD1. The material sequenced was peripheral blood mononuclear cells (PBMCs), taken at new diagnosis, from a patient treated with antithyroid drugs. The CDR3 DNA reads TGTGCCAGCAGCTTAGGGACAGGGGACCGTGAAAAACTGTTTTTT. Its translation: CASSLGTGDREKLFF.